This TCR beta chain was documented in a study of breast tumors, draining lymph nodes, adjacent tissues. Comment on this clonotype: Its target is unknown.

Germline CDR1 SGHNT, CDR2 YENEEA. V lost 5 bases, J lost 8 bases, and 9 bases stayed unmatched. The CDR3 has 15 residues. Overall study findings and caveats: Data fit most tumor T cells coming from lymph node, expanding in tumor. Tumor repertoires ranked between lymph nodes and nontumor tissue in diversity, with V and J gene preferences. Tumor T cell lymph node origin was a supported hypothesis, not proven. Luminal-like breast cancer showed significantly greater tumor-nontumor repertoire similarity than basal-like breast cancer did.

MiXCR, run by TCRdb on the multiplex PCR reads, gives a single entry per CDR3 protein. Of under 75,000 distinct CDR3 sequences listed, approximately 57% are singletons. The chain is built from TRBV11-3 and TRBJ1-4; 9 positions match TRBD1. The specimen was breast tumor tissue. This receptor was obtained from a female donor with breast cancer. Some clones in this sample may be carry-over from other donors' samples. The chain's CDR3 is CASSHQDRGGEKLFF. In DNA, the CDR3 is TGTGCCAGCAGCCACCAGGACAGGGGCGGGGAAAAACTGTTTTTT.